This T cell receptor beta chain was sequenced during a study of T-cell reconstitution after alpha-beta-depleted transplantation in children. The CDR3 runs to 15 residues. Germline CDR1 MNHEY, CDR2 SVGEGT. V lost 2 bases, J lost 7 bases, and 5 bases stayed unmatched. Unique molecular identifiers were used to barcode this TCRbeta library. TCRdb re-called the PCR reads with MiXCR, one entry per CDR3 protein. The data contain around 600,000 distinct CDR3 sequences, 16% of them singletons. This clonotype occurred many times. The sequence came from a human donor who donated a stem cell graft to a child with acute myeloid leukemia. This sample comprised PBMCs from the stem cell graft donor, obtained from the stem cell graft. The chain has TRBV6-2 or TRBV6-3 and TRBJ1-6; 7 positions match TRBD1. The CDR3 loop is CASSYPRQGNSPLHF. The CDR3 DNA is TGTGCCAGCAGTTACCCCCGACAGGGAAATTCACCCCTCCACTTT.